Included here is one TCR beta chain sequence, with context. The data were taken from a study of long-term antiretroviral therapy in people with HIV. The length of the CDR3 is 12 residues. The V gene's germline CDR1 is SQVTM and CDR2 ANQGSEA. Trimming took 2 bases from V and 5 from J, leaving 9 bases between them. The assay, immunoSEQ v3.0, was run at survey level. TCRdb's table, derived via immunoSEQ multiplex PCR, lists solely in-frame clones and lacks some. The data hold tens of thousands of clones, with roughly 90% observed a single time. The chain carries TRBV29-1 and TRBJ2-5; the D gene is possibly TRBD1 (5 bases). The sequence derives from a woman in her forties or fifties with HIV. The specimen comprised unsorted PBMCs, sampled 1.2 years after starting antiretroviral therapy. The CDR3 DNA follows: TGCAGCGTTGAAAGGCAGGGTGAGACCCAGTACTTC. Translation gives CSVERQGETQYF. Filled out from reference TRBV29-1 and TRBJ2-5, the complete variable domain reads SAVISQKPSRDICQRGTSLTIQCQVDSQVTMMFWYRQQPGQSLTLIATANQGSEATYESGFVIDKFPISRPNLTFSTLTVSNMSPEDSSIYLCSVERQGETQYFGPGTRLLVL.